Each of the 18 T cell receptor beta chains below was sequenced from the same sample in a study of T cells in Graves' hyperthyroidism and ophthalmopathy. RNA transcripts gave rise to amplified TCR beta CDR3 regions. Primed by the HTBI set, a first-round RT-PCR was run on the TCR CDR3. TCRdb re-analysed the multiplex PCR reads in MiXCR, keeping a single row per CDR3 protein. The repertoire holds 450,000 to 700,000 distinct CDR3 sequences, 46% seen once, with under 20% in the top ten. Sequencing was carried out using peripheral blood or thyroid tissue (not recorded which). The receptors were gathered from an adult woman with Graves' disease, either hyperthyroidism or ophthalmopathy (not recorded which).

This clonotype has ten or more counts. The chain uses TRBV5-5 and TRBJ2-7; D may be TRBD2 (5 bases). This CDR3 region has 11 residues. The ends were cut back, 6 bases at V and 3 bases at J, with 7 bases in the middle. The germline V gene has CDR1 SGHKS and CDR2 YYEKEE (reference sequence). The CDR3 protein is CASTDYYEQYF. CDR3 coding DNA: TGTGCCAGCACCGACTACTACGAGCAGTACTTC.

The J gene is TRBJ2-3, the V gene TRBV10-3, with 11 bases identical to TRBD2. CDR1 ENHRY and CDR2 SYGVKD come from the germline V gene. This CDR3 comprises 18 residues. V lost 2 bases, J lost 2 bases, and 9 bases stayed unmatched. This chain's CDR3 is CAISETSGRELDTDTQYF. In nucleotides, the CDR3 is TGTGCCATCAGTGAGACTAGCGGGAGAGAGTTAGACACAGATACGCAGTATTTT.

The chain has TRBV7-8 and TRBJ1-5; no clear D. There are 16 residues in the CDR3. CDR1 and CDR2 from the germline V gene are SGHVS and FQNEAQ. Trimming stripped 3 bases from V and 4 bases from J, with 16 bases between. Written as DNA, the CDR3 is TGTGCCAGCAGCTTCGCTCCCGGCCACAATAATCAGCCCCAGCATTTT. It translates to CASSFAPGHNNQPQHF.

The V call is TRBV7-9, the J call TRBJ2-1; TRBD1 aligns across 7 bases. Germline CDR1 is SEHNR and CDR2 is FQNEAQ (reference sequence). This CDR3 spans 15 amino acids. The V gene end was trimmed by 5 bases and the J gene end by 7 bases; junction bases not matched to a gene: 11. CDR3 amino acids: CASSQQQTDRNEQFF. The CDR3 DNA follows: TGTGCCAGCAGCCAACAGCAGACGGACAGGAATGAGCAGTTCTTC.

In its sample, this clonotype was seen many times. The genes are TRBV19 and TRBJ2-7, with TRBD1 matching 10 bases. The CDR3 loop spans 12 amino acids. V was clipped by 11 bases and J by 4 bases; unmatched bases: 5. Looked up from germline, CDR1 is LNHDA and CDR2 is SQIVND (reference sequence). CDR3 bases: TGTGCCTGCGGACAGGGGGGTTACGAGCAGTACTTC. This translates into CACGQGGYEQYF.

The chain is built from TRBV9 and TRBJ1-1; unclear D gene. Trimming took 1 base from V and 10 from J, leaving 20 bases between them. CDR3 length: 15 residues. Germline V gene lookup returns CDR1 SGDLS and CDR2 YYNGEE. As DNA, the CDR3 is TGTGCCAGCAGCGTATTGGGCCCCCCTTTCGCCGGAGCTTTCTTT. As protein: CASSVLGPPFAGAFF.

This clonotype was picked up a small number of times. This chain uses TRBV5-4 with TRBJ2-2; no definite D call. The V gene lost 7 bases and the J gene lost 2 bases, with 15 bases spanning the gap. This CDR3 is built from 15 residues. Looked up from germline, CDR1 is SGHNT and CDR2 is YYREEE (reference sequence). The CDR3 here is CASSPRLTNTGELFF. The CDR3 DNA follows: TGTGCCAGCTCACCAAGGCTCACTAACACCGGGGAGCTGTTTTTT.

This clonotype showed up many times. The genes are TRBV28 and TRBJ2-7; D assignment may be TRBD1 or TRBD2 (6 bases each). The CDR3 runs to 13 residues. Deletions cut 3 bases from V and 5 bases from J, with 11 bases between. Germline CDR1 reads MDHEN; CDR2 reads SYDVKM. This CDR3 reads CASSFRGGDEQYF. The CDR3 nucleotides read TGTGCCAGCAGTTTCAGGGGAGGAGACGAGCAGTACTTC.

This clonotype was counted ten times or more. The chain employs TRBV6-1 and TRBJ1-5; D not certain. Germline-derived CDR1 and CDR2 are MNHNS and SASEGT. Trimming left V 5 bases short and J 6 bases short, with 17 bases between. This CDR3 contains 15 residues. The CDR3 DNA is TGTGCCAGCAGTCAGCGGGAGGGTCTGGGTCAGCCCCAGCATTTT. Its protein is CASSQREGLGQPQHF.

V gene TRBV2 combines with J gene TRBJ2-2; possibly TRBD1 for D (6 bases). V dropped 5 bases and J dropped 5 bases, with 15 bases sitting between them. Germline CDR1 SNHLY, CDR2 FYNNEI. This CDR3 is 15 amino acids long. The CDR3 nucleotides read TGTGCCAGCAGTAAACTGAATACAGGGACCGGGGAGCTGTTTTTT. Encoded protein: CASSKLNTGTGELFF.

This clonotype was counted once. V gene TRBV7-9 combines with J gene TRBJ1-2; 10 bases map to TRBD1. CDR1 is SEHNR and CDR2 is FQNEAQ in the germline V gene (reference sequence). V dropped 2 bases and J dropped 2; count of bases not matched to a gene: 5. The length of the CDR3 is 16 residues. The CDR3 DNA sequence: TGTGCCAGCAGCTTAACTAGGACAGGGGGGAACTATGGCTACACCTTC. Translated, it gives CASSLTRTGGNYGYTF.

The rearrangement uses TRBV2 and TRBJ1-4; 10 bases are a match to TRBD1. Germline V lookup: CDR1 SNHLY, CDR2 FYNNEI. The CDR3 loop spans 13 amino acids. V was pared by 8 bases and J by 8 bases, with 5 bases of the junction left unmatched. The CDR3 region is CASGGTGEEKLFF. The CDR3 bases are TGTGCCAGCGGGGGGACAGGGGAGGAAAAACTGTTTTTT.

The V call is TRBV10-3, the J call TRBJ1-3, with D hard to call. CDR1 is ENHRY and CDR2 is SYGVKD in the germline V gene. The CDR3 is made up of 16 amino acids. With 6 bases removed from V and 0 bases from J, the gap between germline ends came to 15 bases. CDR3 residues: CAISTSVGSSGNTIYF. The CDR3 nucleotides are TGTGCCATCAGCACCTCAGTAGGCAGCTCTGGAAACACCATATATTTT.

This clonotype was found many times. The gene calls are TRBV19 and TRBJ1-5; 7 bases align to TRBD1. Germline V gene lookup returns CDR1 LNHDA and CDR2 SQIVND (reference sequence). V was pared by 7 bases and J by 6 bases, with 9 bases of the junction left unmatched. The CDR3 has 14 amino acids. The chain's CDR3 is CASKARGGPQPQHF. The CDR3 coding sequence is TGTGCCAGTAAGGCCCGAGGGGGCCCTCAGCCCCAGCATTTT.

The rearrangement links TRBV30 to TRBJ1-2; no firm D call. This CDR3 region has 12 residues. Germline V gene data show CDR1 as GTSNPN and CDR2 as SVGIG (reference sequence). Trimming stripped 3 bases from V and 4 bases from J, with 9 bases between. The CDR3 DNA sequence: TGTGCCTGGAGCTCCACATCCTATGGCTACACCTTC. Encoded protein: CAWSSTSYGYTF.

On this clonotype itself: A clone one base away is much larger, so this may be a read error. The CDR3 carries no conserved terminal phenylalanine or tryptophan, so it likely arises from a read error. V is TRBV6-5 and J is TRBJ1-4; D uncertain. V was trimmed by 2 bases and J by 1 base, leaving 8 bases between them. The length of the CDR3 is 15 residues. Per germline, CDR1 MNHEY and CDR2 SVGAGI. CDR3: CASSYMGVTNEKLFL. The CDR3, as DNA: TGTGCCAGCAGTTACATGGGAGTAACTAATGAAAAACTGTTTCTT.

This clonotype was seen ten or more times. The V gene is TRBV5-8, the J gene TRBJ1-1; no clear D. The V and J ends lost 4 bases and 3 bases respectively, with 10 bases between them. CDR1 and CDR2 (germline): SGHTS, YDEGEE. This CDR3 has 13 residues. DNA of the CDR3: TGTGCCAGCAGCAGAATGATTCACACTGAAGCTTTCTTT. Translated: CASSRMIHTEAFF.

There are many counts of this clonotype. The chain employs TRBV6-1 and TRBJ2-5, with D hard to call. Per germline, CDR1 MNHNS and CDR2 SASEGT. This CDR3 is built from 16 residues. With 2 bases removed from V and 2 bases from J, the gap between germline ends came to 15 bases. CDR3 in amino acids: CASSERPSLLQETQYF. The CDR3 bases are TGTGCCAGCAGTGAACGGCCCAGCTTACTTCAAGAGACCCAGTACTTC.